A selection of T cell receptor beta chains follows, all from one sample in a study of CD8+ T cells in alopecia areata. Profiling relied on immunoSEQ multiplex PCR, and the TCRdb table lists in-frame clones only, not all of them. This sample yields roughly 230,000 clones, of which 43% are seen a single time; 2.6% belongs to the top ten. The sample here was CD4+ T cells sorted from blood, taken at approximately week 39, from a patient treated with tofacitinib. The source is a human donor with alopecia areata. The CDR3 runs from the conserved cysteine through the conserved F or W.

>TRBV7-9
CASSPVGGSSVGANVLTF
>TRBV7-3
CASSAAPSGSMDTQYF
>TRBV4-1
CASSHLGTNTEAFF
>TRBV29-1
CSATGGTGANVLTF
>TRBV5-1
CASSSVTSGKAYNEQFF
>TRBV11-2
CASRDRRGFQETQYF
>TRBV30
CACLRQNEAFF
>TRBV30
CAWSGTAGYTF
>TRBV5-4
CASSLEGPRLAGGPNNEQFF
>TRBV19
CASSRAVGTANEQFF
>TRBV7-9
CASSLGGGSYEQYF
>TRBV29-1
CSVVPSASYNEQFF
>TRBV6-5
CASNAGVVPETQYF
>TRBV5-1
CASSRDRGHQETQYF
>TRBV10-3
CASSPWRTDTQYF
>TRBV18
CASGDRDRGSAGANVLTF
>TRBV5-4
CASSSGQVGRELFF
>TRBV30
CAWYRRSLGANVLTF
>TRBV15
CATSRAGGETQYF
>TRBV30
CAWSVQLALQETQYF
>TRBV11-2
CASSLDLGRREQYF
>TRBV6-5
CANYPGSDRTDTQYF
>TRBV29-1
CSVALRLAGGEQYF
>TRBV29-1
CSVVDGANYGYTF
>TRBV29-1
CSVVPVGQAHYGYTF
>TRBV30
CAWSVWPTEAFF
>TRBV30
CAWSVGGLGNTIYF
>TRBV7-9
CASSTGSYEQYF
>TRBV5-1
CASSSGSLAGYEQYF
>TRBV29-1
CSVTDRVADTQYF
>TRBV4-1
CASSLLGIQETQYF
>TRBV7-9
CATQGESNQPQHF
>TRBV7-2
CASSFPSSTTNYEQYF
>TRBV18
CASSQGLAGGSETQYF
>TRBV5-1
CASSPRAGGFVNTEAFF
>TRBV5-4
CASSLEQTRPPGTQYF
>TRBV30
CAWSVRAFEAFF
>TRBV6-1
CASSGATGNYEQYF
>TRBV14
CASSHSTRAGEQYF
>TRBV5-6
CASSLGPDQPQHF
>TRBV20-1
CSARTTYEQYF
>TRBV5-4
CASSPDRAGSEQYF
>TRBV19
CASNPGQVNTEAFF
>TRBV5-1
CASSVLAGGYNEQFF
>TRBV7-2
CASSLGLSYEQYF
>TRBV5-6
CASRSTGGGTDTQYF
>TRBV6-5
CASSPLAGGRNEQFF
>TRBV25-1
CASSVDASGYEQFF
>TRBV11-2
CASSLDLTDTQYF
>TRBV19
CASSLGNYQETQYF
>TRBV19
CASSFQKNQPQHF
>TRBV27
CASSLNSGQLFF
>TRBV29-1
CSVEDTGYEQFF